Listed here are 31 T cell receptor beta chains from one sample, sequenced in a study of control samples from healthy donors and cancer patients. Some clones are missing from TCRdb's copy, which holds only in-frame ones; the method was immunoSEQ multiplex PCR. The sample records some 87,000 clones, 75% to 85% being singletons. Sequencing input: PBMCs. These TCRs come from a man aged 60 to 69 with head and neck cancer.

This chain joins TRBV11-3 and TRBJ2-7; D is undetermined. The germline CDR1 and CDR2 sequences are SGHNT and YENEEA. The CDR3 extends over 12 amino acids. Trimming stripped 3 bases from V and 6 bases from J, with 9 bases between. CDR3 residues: CASSLTPGEQYF. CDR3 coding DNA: TGTGCCAGCAGCTTGACGCCTGGCGAGCAGTACTTC.

This CDR3 reads CASSLQGARGNTEAFF. In DNA, the CDR3 is TGTGCCAGCAGTTTGCAGGGGGCGCGGGGGAACACTGAAGCTTTCTTT. The chain employs TRBV27 and TRBJ1-1; 8 bases are a match to TRBD1. Trimming cost V 3 bases and J 1 base; bases outside gene matches: 7. Per the germline V gene, CDR1 is MNHEY and CDR2 is SMNVEV (reference sequence). The CDR3 totals 16 residues.

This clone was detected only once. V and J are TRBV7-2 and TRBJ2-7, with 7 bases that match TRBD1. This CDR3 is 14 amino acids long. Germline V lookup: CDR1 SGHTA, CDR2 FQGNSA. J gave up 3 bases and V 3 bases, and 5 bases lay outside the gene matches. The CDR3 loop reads CASSFRQGYYEQYF. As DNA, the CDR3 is TGTGCCAGCAGCTTCAGACAGGGATACTACGAGCAGTACTTC.

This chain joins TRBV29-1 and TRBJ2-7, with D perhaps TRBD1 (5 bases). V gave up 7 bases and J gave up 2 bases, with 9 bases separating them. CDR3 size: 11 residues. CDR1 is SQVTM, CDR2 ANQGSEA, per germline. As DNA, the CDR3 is TGCAGCGCCGCGGACACCTACGAGCAGTACTTC. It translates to CSAADTYEQYF.

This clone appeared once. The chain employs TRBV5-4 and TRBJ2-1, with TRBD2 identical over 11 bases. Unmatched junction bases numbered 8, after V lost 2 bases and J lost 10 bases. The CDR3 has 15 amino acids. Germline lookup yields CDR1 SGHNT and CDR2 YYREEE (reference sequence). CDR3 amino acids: CASSLDLTSGVEQFF. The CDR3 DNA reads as TGTGCCAGCAGCTTAGATTTGACTAGCGGGGTGGAGCAGTTCTTC.

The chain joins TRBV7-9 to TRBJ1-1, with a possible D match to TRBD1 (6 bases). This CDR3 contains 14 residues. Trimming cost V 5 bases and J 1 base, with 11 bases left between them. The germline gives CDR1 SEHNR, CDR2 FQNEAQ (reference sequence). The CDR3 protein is CASSLGQKNTEAFF. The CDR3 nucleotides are TGTGCCAGCAGCCTTGGACAGAAGAACACTGAAGCTTTCTTT.

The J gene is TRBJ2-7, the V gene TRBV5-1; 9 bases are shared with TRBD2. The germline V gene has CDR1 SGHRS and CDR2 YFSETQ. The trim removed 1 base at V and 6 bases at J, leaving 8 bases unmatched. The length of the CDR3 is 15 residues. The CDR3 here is CASSLRTSGPSEQYF. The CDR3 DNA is TGCGCCAGCAGCTTGAGAACTAGCGGGCCCTCCGAGCAGTACTTC.

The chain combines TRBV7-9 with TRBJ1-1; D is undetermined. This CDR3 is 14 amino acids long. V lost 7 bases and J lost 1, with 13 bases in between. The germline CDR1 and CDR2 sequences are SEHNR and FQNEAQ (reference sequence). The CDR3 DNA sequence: TGTGCCAGCACCGAAAATGCAGAGAACACTGAAGCTTTCTTT. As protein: CASTENAENTEAFF.

The CDR3, as DNA: TGTGCCAGCACTCCTCGGGGGGTTTCCTACGAGCAGTACTTC. It translates to CASTPRGVSYEQYF. V gene TRBV2 combines with J gene TRBJ2-7; 7 bases are shared with TRBD2. The CDR3 consists of 14 residues. The germline V gene has CDR1 SNHLY and CDR2 FYNNEI. Trimming took 7 bases from V and 1 from J; bases not matched to a gene: 7.

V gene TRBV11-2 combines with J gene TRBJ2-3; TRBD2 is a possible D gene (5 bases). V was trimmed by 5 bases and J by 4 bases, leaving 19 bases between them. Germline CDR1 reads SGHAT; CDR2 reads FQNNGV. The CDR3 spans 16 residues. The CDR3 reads CASSPSVRGSADTQYF. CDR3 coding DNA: TGTGCCAGCAGCCCATCGGTACGGGGATCGGCAGATACGCAGTATTTT.

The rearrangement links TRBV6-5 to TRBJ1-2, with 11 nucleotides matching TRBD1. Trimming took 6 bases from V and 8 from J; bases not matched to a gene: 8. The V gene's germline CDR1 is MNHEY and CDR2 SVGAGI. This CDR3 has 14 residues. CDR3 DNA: TGTGCCAGCAGCTTGGGACAGGGGGGAAGAGGCTACACCTTC. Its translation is CASSLGQGGRGYTF.

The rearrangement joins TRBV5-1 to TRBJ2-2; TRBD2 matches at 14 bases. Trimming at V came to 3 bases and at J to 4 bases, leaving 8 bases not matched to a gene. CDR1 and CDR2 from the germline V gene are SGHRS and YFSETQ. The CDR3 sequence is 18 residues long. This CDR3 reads CASSSGTSGSRVTGELFF. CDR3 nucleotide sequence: TGCGCCAGCAGCTCCGGGACTAGCGGGAGTCGGGTCACCGGGGAGCTGTTTTTT.

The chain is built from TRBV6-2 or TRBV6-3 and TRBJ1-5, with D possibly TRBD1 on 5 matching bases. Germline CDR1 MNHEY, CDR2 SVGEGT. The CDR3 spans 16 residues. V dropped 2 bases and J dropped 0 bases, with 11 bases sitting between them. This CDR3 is CASSYRYRYSNQPQHF. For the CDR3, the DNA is TGTGCCAGCAGTTACCGCTACAGGTATAGCAATCAGCCCCAGCATTTT.

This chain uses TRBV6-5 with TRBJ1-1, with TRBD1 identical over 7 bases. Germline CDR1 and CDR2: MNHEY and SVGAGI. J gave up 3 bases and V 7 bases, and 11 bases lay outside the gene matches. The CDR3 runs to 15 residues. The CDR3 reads CASILNAQGDTEAFF. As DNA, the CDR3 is TGTGCCAGCATTCTGAACGCGCAGGGGGACACTGAAGCTTTCTTT.

CDR3 nucleotide sequence: TGTGCTAGTGGTCCAGAAAGCAAATCGGAGCAGTACTTC. This gives the protein CASGPESKSEQYF. The chain employs TRBV12-5 and TRBJ2-7; D is ambiguous. Germline-derived CDR1 and CDR2 are LGHNT and FRNRAP. The CDR3 length is 13 residues. Trimming removed 5 bases at V and 7 bases at J, with 15 bases between. Variable domain in full (rest from reference TRBV12-5 and TRBJ2-7): DARVTQTPRHKVTEMGQEVTMRCQPILGHNTVFWYRQTMMQGLELLAYFRNRAPLDDSGMPKDRFSAEMPDATLATLKIQPSEPRDSAVYFCASGPESKSEQYFGPGTRLTVT.

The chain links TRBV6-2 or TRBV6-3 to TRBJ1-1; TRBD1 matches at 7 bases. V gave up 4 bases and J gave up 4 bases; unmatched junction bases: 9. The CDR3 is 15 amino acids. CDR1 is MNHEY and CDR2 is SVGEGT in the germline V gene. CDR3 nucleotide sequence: TGTGCCAGCAGTTCCGCAGACAGGGCAGGCACTGAAGCTTTCTTT. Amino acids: CASSSADRAGTEAFF.

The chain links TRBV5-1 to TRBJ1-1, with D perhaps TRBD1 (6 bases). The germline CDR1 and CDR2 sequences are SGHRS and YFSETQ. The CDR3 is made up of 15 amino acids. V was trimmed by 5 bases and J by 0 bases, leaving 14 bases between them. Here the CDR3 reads CASRPTGTLNTEAFF. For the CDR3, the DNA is TGCGCCAGCAGACCCACCGGGACACTGAACACTGAAGCTTTCTTT.

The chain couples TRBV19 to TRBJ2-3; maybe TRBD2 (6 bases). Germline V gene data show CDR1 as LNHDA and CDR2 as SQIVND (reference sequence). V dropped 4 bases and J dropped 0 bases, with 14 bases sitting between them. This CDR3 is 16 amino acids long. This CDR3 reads CASSNEASASTDTQYF. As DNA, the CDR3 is TGTGCCAGTAGTAACGAGGCTAGCGCAAGCACAGATACGCAGTATTTT.

CDR3 in DNA: TGTGCCAGCAGGTGGCGAGATACGCAGTATTTT. Its translation is CASRWRDTQYF. The V call is TRBV12-3 or TRBV12-4, the J call TRBJ2-3; D is unclear. V lost 6 bases to trimming and J lost 5 bases, with 6 bases between them. The CDR3 has 11 residues.

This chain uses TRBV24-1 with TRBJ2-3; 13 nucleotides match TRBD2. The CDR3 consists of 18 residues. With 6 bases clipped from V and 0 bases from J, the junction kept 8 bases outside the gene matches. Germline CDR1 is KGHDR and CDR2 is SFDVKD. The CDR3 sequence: CATSLTSGRRSSTDTQYF. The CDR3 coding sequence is TGTGCCACCAGTTTGACTAGCGGGAGGCGATCTAGCACAGATACGCAGTATTTT.

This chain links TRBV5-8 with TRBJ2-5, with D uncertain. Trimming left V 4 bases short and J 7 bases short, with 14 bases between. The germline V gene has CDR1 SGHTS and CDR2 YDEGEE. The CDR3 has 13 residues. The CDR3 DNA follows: TGTGCCAGCAGCCCCCGGTTGGGCGGGACCCAGTACTTC. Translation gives CASSPRLGGTQYF.

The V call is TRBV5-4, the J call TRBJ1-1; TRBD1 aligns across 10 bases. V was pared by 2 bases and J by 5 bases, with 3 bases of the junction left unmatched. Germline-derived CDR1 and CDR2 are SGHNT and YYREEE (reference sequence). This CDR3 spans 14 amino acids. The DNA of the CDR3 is TGTGCCAGCAGCTTTGGACAGGGGGATACTGAAGCTTTCTTT. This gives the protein CASSFGQGDTEAFF.

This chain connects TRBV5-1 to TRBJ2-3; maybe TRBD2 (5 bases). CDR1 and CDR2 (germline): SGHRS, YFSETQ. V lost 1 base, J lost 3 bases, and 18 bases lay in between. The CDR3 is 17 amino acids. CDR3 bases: TGCGCCAGCAGCTTGTTCGGACGGATGAGGAGGACAGATACGCAGTATTTT. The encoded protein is CASSLFGRMRRTDTQYF. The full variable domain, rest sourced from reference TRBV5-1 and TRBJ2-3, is KAGVTQTPRYLIKTRGQQVTLSCSPISGHRSVSWYQQTPGQGLQFLFEYFSETQRNKGNFPGRFSGRQFSNSRSEMNVSTLELGDSALYLCASSLFGRMRRTDTQYFGPGTRLTVL.

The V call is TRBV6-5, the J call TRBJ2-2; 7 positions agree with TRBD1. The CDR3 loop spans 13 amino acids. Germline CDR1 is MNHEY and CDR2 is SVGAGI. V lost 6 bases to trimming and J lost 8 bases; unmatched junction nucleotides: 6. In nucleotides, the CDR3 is TGTGCCAGCAGCGACAGGGCCTCGGGGGAGCTGTTTTTT. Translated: CASSDRASGELFF.

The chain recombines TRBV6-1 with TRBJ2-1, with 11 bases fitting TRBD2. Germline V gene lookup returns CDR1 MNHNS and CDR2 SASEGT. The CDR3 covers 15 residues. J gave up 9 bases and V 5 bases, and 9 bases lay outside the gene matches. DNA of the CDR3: TGTGCCAGCAGTTTCGGGACTAGCGGTGGAGGTGAGCAGTTCTTC. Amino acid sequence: CASSFGTSGGGEQFF.

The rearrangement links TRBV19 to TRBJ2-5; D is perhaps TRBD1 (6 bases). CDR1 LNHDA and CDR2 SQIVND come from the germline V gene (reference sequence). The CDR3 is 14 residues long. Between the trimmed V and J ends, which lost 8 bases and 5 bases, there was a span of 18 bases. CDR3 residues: CASSRTAVGETQYF. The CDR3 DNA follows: TGTGCCAGTTCTCGGACAGCGGTGGGGGAGACCCAGTACTTC.

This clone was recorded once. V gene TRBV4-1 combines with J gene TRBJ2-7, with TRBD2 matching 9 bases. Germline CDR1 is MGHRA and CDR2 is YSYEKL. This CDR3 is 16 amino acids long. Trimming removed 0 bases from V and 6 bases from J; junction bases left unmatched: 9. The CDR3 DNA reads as TGCGCCAGCAGCCAAGAATGGAGGCTAGCGGGATCCGAGCAGTACTTC. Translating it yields CASSQEWRLAGSEQYF.

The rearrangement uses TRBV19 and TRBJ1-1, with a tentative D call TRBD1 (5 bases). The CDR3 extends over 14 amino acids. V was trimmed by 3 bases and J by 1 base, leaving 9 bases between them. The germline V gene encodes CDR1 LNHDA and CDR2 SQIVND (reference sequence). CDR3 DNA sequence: TGTGCCAGTAGTATTTGGGGCCGGAACACTGAAGCTTTCTTT. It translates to CASSIWGRNTEAFF.

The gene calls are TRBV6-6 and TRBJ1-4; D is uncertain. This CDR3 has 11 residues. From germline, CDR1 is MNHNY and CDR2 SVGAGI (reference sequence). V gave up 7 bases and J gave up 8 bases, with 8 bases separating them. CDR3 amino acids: CASMVREKLFF. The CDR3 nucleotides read TGTGCCAGCATGGTTCGGGAAAAACTGTTTTTT.

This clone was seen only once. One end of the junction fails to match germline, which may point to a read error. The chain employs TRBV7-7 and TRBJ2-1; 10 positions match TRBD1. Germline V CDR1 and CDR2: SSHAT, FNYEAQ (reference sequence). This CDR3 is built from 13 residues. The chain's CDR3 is CASSLDRGNEQFF. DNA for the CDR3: TGTGCTAGCAGCTTGGACAGGGGGAATGAGCAGTTCTTC.

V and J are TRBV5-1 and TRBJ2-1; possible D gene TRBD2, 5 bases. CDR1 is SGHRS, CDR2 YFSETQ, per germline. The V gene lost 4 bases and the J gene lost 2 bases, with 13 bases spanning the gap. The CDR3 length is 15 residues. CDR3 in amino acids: CASSPRGIAYNEQFF. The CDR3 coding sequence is TGCGCCAGCAGCCCCAGAGGGATAGCCTACAATGAGCAGTTCTTC.